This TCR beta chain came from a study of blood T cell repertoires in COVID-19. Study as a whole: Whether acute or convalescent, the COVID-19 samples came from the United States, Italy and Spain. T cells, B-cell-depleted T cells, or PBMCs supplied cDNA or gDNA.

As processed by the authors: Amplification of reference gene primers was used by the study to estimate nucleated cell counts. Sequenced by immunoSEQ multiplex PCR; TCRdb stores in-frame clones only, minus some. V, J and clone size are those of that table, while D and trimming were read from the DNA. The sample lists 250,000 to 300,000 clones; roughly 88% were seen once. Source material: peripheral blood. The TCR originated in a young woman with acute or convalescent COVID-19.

The CDR3 region has the DNA TGTGCCTGGAGGGGACAGGGGTTTAACGAGCAGTACTTC. Its protein product is CAWRGQGFNEQYF. The V and J genes are TRBV30 and TRBJ2-7; 10 nucleotides match TRBD1. Germline loops: CDR1 GTSNPN, CDR2 SVGIG (reference sequence). This CDR3 has 13 amino acids. V shed 3 bases and J 5 bases; nucleotides not matched to a gene: 4.